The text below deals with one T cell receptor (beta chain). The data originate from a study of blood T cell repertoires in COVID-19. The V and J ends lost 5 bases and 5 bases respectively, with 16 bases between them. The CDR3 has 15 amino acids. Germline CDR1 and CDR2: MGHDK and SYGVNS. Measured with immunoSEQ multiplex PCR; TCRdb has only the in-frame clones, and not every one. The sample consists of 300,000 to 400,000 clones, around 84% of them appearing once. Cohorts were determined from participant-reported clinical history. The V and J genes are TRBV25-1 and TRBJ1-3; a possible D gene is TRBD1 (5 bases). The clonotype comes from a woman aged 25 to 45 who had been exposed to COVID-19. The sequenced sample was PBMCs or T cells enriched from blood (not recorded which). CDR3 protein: CASSSREGARNTIYF. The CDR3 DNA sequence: TGTGCCAGCAGTTCTAGGGAAGGGGCAAGAAACACCATATATTTT.